Listed below are T cell receptor beta chains from one sample, sequenced in a study of T cells in Graves' hyperthyroidism and ophthalmopathy. TCRdb passed the multiplex PCR reads through MiXCR, listing each CDR3 protein once. Of approximately 410,000 distinct CDR3 sequences listed, roughly an eighth are singletons. Material for sequencing was blood. The source of these receptors is a woman aged 18-29 years with Graves' hyperthyroidism. CDR3s leave out the opening cysteine and the closing phenylalanine or tryptophan. Each record gives: V gene, J gene, CDR3 protein.

v_gene: TRBV20-1
j_gene: TRBJ2-3
CDR3aa: SASHLGDTQY

v_gene: TRBV28
j_gene: TRBJ2-1
CDR3aa: ASSKDAYVNEQF

v_gene: TRBV27
j_gene: TRBJ2-7
CDR3aa: ASSFMGLAGGSSYEQY

v_gene: TRBV5-1
j_gene: TRBJ1-1
CDR3aa: ASSQRENVPNTEAF

v_gene: TRBV19
j_gene: TRBJ2-5
CDR3aa: ASSIGLLSRETQY

v_gene: TRBV7-9
j_gene: TRBJ2-1
CDR3aa: ASSLGLANEQF

v_gene: TRBV13
j_gene: TRBJ1-3
CDR3aa: ASSLDRARSGNTIY

v_gene: TRBV29-1
j_gene: TRBJ1-2
CDR3aa: SVEEYSSTNYGYT

v_gene: TRBV20-1
j_gene: TRBJ2-1
CDR3aa: SAIRDSNEQF

v_gene: TRBV2
j_gene: TRBJ2-7
CDR3aa: ASSDIGNRNEQY

v_gene: TRBV11-2
j_gene: TRBJ1-3
CDR3aa: ASSLNPDSGNTIY

v_gene: TRBV7-3
j_gene: TRBJ1-1
CDR3aa: ASSLDVGTEAF

v_gene: TRBV9
j_gene: TRBJ2-2
CDR3aa: ASSVRLAGVTGELF

v_gene: TRBV28
j_gene: TRBJ2-3
CDR3aa: ASSFWYSVDTLGTDTQY

v_gene: TRBV5-5
j_gene: TRBJ1-1
CDR3aa: ASSLAGRGRTEAF

v_gene: TRBV29-1
j_gene: TRBJ1-1
CDR3aa: SGIWTGTEAF

v_gene: TRBV10-3
j_gene: TRBJ1-1
CDR3aa: AISERDNMNTEAF

v_gene: TRBV24-1
j_gene: TRBJ1-2
CDR3aa: ATSDPGTGLGYT

v_gene: TRBV28
j_gene: TRBJ1-5
CDR3aa: ASSSPGGTGVQPQH

v_gene: TRBV10-1
j_gene: TRBJ2-4
CDR3aa: ASSARRREDIQY

v_gene: TRBV6-1
j_gene: TRBJ2-3
CDR3aa: ASKIAGSVTDTQY

v_gene: TRBV7-2
j_gene: TRBJ2-1
CDR3aa: ASGRTSGNGDEQF

v_gene: TRBV27
j_gene: TRBJ1-1
CDR3aa: ASRSRGGTEAF

v_gene: TRBV29-1
j_gene: TRBJ2-5
CDR3aa: SGGGGSGQETQY

v_gene: TRBV4-2
j_gene: TRBJ1-1
CDR3aa: ASSQDPHTEAF

v_gene: TRBV9
j_gene: TRBJ2-1
CDR3aa: ASSGQGGGGYNEQF

v_gene: TRBV12-3/TRBV12-4
j_gene: TRBJ2-1
CDR3aa: ASSFGEGSYNEQF

v_gene: TRBV6-1
j_gene: TRBJ1-1
CDR3aa: ASSPGTFPSQPLTEAF

v_gene: TRBV7-9
j_gene: TRBJ1-4
CDR3aa: ASSLDPGPTNEKLF

v_gene: TRBV20-1
j_gene: TRBJ2-3
CDR3aa: SAGPLAGDTQY

v_gene: TRBV5-1
j_gene: TRBJ2-7
CDR3aa: ASSLGGVTGAYEQY

v_gene: TRBV25-1
j_gene: TRBJ2-7
CDR3aa: ASTQLQGALSYEQY

v_gene: TRBV28
j_gene: TRBJ1-2
CDR3aa: ASSLNYGYT

v_gene: TRBV20-1
j_gene: TRBJ2-5
CDR3aa: SARDGLAGGHQETQY

v_gene: TRBV6-1
j_gene: TRBJ2-7
CDR3aa: ASGPTSGYEQY

v_gene: TRBV28
j_gene: TRBJ2-2
CDR3aa: ASSSPGTSGKKTNTGELF

v_gene: TRBV6-1
j_gene: TRBJ1-1
CDR3aa: ASSLAREFGTEAF

v_gene: TRBV12-3/TRBV12-4
j_gene: TRBJ2-1
CDR3aa: ASSPGQRNNEQF

v_gene: TRBV2
j_gene: TRBJ2-7
CDR3aa: ASQRQGPSYEQY

v_gene: TRBV7-3
j_gene: TRBJ2-3
CDR3aa: ASSLPSSTGDGTDTQY

v_gene: TRBV2
j_gene: TRBJ1-1
CDR3aa: ASNRGRDTEAF

v_gene: TRBV5-6
j_gene: TRBJ1-5
CDR3aa: ASSLSRMHQPQH

v_gene: TRBV9
j_gene: TRBJ2-3
CDR3aa: ASSSLPGRFTDTQY

v_gene: TRBV7-3
j_gene: TRBJ1-6
CDR3aa: ASSWDSNSPLH

v_gene: TRBV6-6
j_gene: TRBJ1-5
CDR3aa: ASSYSGQGNQPQH

v_gene: TRBV28
j_gene: TRBJ2-3
CDR3aa: ASSPSAGVSTDTQY

v_gene: TRBV28
j_gene: TRBJ2-1
CDR3aa: ASGNRKF

v_gene: TRBV7-9
j_gene: TRBJ2-7
CDR3aa: ASSARVRTGHEQY

v_gene: TRBV20-1
j_gene: TRBJ2-1
CDR3aa: SGTGLAYNEQF

v_gene: TRBV9
j_gene: TRBJ2-1
CDR3aa: ASSDRDRDRLAGVSSYNEQF

v_gene: TRBV7-9
j_gene: TRBJ2-7
CDR3aa: ASSSYRDRGEQY

v_gene: TRBV9
j_gene: TRBJ2-1
CDR3aa: ASSVDGLRTKLF